Included here is one T cell receptor (beta chain) sequence, with context. Germline CDR1 and CDR2: LGHNA and YNFKEQ. Trimming took 1 base from V and 2 from J, leaving 16 bases between them. This CDR3 contains 17 residues. Repertoires were generated with immunoSEQ multiplex PCR, while TCRdb's copy carries only in-frame clones and drops some. The repertoire consists of some 150,000 clones, with about 90% occurring once and the leading ten covering approximately 7%. This sample is part of a study of control samples from healthy donors and cancer patients. Specimen: blood. The origin of this receptor is a man aged 18 to 30 in good health. The chain couples TRBV4-2 to TRBJ2-3, with a weak D call TRBD1 (5 bases). The CDR3 sequence: CASSQGGGATPTDTQYF. CDR3 nucleotide sequence: TGTGCCAGCAGCCAAGGGGGTGGGGCCACGCCCACAGATACGCAGTATTTT.